Detailed here is one TCR beta chain. Its antigen is currently unknown. The entry originates in a study of blood T cells in healthy people across ages. Study outcomes and limitations: Expanded clonotype shifts may have been confounded, as the donors had an unknown CMV status. There were more naive CD4+ cells and higher diversity in long-lived donors than in aged donors.

Germline CDR1 is MNHEY and CDR2 is SVGEGT. The CDR3 sequence is 16 residues long. V lost 2 bases, J lost 1 base, and 14 bases lay in between. There were healthy Caucasian individuals from Russia, aged roughly 6 to 90, serving as donors. A second PCR of roughly 6 to 12 cycles used a sample-barcoded 5' primer and a J-beta primer mix. TCRdb re-derived calls from the 5' RACE reads in MiXCR, one entry per CDR3 protein. The data show 550,000 to 700,000 distinct CDR3 sequences, about 25% seen once. The sequenced sample was blood. This receptor was identified in a woman in her seventies in good health. The chain joins TRBV6-2 or TRBV6-3 to TRBJ2-5; D perhaps matches TRBD2 (6 bases). The CDR3 is CASSYTHRGLQETQYF. As DNA, the CDR3 is TGTGCCAGCAGTTACACACATAGGGGACTCCAAGAGACCCAGTACTTC.